The clone carrying this T cell receptor beta chain was detected a few times. Its antigen is not known. Trimming left V 1 base short and J 0 bases short, with 9 bases between. The CDR3 extends over 15 amino acids. In germline, CDR1 is SGHRS, CDR2 YFSETQ. The data are from a study of T-cell memory formation after mild COVID-19. TCRdb re-called the 5' RACE reads with MiXCR, one entry per CDR3 protein. The repertoire holds around 200,000 distinct CDR3 sequences, with approximately 18% as singletons. Findings and caveats of the study: The study found balanced CD4/CD8 in clones contracting day 15 to 85 and a CD4+ lean in later expanders.

This sequence was found in a man between 18 and 35 years old who had mild COVID-19 (a few samples of this study predate the infection). Cell type and time point are not known. The V and J genes are TRBV5-1 and TRBJ2-3, with D possibly matching TRBD1 (5 bases). Sample: PBMCs or a T cell subset sorted from them (not recorded which). The CDR3 here is CASSLFGQSTDTQYF. DNA for the CDR3: TGCGCCAGCAGCTTGTTTGGACAAAGCACAGATACGCAGTATTTT. Full variable domain (outside the CDR3, taken from reference TRBV5-1 and TRBJ2-3): KAGVTQTPRYLIKTRGQQVTLSCSPISGHRSVSWYQQTPGQGLQFLFEYFSETQRNKGNFPGRFSGRQFSNSRSEMNVSTLELGDSALYLCASSLFGQSTDTQYFGPGTRLTVL.